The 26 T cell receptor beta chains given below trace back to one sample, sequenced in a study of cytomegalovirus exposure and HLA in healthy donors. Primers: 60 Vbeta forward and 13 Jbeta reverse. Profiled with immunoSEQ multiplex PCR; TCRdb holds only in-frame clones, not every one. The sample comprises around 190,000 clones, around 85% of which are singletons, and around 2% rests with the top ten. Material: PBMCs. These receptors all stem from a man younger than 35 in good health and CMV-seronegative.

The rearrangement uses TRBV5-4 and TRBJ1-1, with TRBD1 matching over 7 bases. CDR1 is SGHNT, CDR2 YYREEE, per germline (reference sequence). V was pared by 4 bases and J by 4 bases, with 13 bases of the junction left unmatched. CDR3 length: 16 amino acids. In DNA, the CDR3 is TGTGCCAGCAGCCGACAGGGATCTATGAGGGGCACTGAAGCTTTCTTT. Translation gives CASSRQGSMRGTEAFF.

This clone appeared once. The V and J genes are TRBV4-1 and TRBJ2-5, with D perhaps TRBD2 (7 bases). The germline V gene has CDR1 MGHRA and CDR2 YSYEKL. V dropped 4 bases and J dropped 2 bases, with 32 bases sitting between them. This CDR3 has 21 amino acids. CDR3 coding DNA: TGCGCCAGCAGCCTACCTTCAGGGCGAACGGGGGGCCACCTTCCTCAAGAGACCCAGTACTTC. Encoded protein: CASSLPSGRTGGHLPQETQYF.

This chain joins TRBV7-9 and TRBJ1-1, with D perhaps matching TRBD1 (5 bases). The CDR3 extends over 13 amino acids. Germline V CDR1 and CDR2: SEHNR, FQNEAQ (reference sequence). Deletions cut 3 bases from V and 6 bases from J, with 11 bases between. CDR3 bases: TGTGCCAGCAGCTTGGGCAGGGTCCCTGAAGCTTTCTTT. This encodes CASSLGRVPEAFF. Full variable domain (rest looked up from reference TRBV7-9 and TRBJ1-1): DTGVSQNPRHKITKRGQNVTFRCDPISEHNRLYWYRQTLGQGPEFLTYFQNEAQLEKSRLLSDRFSAERPKGSFSTLEIQRTEQGDSAMYLCASSLGRVPEAFFGQGTRLTVV.

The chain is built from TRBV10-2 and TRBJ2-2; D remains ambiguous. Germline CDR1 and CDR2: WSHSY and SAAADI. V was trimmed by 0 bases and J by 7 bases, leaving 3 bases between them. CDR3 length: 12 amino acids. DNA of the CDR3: TGCGCCAGCAGTGAGTCCCTCGGGGAGCTGTTTTTT. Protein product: CASSESLGELFF.

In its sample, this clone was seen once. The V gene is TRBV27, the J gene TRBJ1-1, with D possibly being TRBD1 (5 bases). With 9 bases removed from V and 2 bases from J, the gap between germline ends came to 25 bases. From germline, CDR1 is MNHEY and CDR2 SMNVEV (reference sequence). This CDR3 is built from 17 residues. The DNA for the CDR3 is TGTGCCAGACGGGAGGGTTCAGGGATGATAAGAAACACTGAAGCTTTCTTT. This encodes CARREGSGMIRNTEAFF.

CDR3 in amino acids: CASSLRGNTIYF. CDR3 nucleotide sequence: TGTGCCAGCAGCTTACGGGGAAACACCATATATTTT. J is TRBJ1-3 and V is TRBV7-9, with D hard to call. The CDR3 is made up of 12 amino acids. Germline V gene data show CDR1 as SEHNR and CDR2 as FQNEAQ (reference sequence). V gave up 2 bases and J gave up 4 bases, with 3 bases separating them.

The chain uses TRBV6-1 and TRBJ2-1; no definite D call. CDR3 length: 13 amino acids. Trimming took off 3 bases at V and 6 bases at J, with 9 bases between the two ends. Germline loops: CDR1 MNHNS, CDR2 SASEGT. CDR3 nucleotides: TGTGCCAGCAGTGATGGAGAAGCCAATGAGCAGTTCTTC. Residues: CASSDGEANEQFF.

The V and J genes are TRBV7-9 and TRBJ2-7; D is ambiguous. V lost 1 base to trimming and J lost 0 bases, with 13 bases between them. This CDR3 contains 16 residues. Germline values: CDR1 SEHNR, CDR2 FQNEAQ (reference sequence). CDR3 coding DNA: TGTGCCAGCAGCTTAGGACTGCCCCCCTTCTCCTACGAGCAGTACTTC. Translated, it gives CASSLGLPPFSYEQYF.

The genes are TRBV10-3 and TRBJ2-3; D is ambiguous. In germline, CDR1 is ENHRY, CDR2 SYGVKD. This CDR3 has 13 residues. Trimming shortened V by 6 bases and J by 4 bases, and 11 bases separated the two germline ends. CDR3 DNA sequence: TGTGCCATCAGGAAAGAGTTGGCAGATACGCAGTATTTT. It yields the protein CAIRKELADTQYF.

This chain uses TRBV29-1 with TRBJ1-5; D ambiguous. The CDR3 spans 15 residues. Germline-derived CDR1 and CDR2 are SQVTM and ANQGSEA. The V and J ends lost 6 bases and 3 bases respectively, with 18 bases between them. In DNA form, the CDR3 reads TGCAGCGTGAACTCCCGGCGGGAAAACAATCAGCCCCAGCATTTT. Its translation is CSVNSRRENNQPQHF.

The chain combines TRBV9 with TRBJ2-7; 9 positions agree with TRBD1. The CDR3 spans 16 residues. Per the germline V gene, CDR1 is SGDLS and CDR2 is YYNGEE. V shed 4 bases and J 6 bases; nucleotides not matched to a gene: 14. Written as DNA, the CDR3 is TGTGCCAGCAGCCCTAGCTGGGGGACAGGGCTGGGCGAGCAGTACTTC. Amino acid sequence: CASSPSWGTGLGEQYF.

CDR3 DNA sequence: TGTGCCAGCAGTCCAAAAAGTGAGCGGGTCTACAATGAGCAGTTCTTC. Protein sequence: CASSPKSERVYNEQFF. The chain links TRBV7-2 to TRBJ2-1; D is perhaps TRBD2 (6 bases). V was pared by 6 bases and J by 3 bases, with 18 bases between. This CDR3 has 16 residues. Germline CDR1 and CDR2: SGHTA and FQGNSA.

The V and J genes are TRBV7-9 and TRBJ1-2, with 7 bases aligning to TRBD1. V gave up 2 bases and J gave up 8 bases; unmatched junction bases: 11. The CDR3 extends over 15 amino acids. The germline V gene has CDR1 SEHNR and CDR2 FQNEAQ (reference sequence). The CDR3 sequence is CASSLNERQGGGYTF. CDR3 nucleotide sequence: TGTGCCAGCAGCTTAAACGAGAGACAGGGAGGCGGCTACACCTTC.

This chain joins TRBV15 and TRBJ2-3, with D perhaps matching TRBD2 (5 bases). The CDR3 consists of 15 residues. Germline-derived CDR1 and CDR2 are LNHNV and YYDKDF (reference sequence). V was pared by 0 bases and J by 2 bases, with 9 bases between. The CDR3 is CATSRDRGFTDTQYF. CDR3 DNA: TGTGCCACCAGCAGAGATCGGGGATTCACAGATACGCAGTATTTT.

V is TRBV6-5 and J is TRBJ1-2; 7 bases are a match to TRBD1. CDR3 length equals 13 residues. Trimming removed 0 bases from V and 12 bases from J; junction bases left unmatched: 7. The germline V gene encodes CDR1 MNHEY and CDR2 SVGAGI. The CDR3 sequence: CASSYSDRSLNTF. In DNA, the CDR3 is TGTGCCAGCAGTTACTCGGACAGGAGCCTAAACACCTTC.

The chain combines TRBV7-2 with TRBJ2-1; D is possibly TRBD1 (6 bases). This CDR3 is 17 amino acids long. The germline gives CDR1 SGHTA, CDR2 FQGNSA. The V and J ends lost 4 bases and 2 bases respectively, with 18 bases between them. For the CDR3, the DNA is TGTGCCAGCAGCTGGAGGCCGGGTGGGACAACCTACAATGAGCAGTTCTTC. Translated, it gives CASSWRPGGTTYNEQFF.

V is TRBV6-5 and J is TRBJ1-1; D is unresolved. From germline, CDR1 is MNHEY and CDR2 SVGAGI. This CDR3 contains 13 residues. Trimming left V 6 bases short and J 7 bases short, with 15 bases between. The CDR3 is CASSFRNSGEAFF. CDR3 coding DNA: TGTGCCAGCAGCTTCCGTAATAGTGGTGAAGCTTTCTTT.

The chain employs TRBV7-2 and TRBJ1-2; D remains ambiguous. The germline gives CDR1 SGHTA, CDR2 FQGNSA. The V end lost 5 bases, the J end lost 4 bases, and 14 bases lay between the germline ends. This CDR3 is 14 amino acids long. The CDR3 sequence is CASSPQRGGYGYTF. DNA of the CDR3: TGTGCCAGCAGCCCCCAACGGGGAGGCTATGGCTACACCTTC.

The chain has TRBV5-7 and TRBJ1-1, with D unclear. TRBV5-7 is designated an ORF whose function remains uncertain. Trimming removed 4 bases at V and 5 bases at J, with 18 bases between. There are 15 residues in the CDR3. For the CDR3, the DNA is TGTGCCAGCAGCGCTGCCCTTTGGGAGTGGACTGAAGCTTTCTTT. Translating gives CASSAALWEWTEAFF.

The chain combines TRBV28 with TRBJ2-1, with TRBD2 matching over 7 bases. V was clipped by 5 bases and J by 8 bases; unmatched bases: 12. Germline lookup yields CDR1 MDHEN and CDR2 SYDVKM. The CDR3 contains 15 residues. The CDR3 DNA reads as TGTGCCAGCAGTGCACGGCCTCAGAGCGGGGATGAGCAGTTCTTC. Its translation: CASSARPQSGDEQFF.

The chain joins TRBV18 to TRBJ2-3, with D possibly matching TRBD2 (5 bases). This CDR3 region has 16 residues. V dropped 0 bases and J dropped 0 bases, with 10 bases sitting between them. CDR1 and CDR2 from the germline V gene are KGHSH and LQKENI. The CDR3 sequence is CASSPPVRASTDTQYF. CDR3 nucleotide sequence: TGTGCCAGCTCACCACCGGTGCGGGCTAGCACAGATACGCAGTATTTT.

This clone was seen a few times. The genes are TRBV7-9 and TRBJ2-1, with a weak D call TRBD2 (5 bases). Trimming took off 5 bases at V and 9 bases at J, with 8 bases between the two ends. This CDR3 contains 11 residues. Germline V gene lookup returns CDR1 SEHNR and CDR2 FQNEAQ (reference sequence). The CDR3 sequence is CASSRRGEQFF. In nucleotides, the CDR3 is TGTGCCAGCAGCCGTCGGGGTGAGCAGTTCTTC.

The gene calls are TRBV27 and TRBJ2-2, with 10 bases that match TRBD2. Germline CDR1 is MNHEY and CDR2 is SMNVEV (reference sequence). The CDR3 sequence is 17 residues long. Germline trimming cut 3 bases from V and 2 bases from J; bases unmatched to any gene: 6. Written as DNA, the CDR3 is TGTGCCAGCAGTTTGGAACTAGCGGGGACCAACACCGGGGAGCTGTTTTTT. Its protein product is CASSLELAGTNTGELFF.

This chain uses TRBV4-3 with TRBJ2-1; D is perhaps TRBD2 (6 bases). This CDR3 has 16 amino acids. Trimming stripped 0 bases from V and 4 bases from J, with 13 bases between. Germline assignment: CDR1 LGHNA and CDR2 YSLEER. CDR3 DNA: TGCGCCAGCAGCCAAGAAAGTAGCGGCGCTTACAATGAGCAGTTCTTC. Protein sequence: CASSQESSGAYNEQFF.

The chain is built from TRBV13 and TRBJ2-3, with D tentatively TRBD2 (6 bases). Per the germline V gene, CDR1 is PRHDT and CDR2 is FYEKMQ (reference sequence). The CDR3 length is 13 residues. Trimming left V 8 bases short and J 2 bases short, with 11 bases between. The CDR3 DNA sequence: TGTGCCAGCGGCGGGGTTTCCACAGATACGCAGTATTTT. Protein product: CASGGVSTDTQYF.

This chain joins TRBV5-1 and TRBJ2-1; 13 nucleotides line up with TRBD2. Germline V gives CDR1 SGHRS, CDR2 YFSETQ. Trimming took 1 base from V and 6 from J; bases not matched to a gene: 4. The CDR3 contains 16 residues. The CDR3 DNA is TGCGCCAGCAGCTTGCCCACTAGCGGGGGGGCCAATGAGCAGTTCTTC. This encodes CASSLPTSGGANEQFF.